The 21 T cell receptor beta chains given below trace back to one sample, sequenced in a study of blood T cells in healthy people across ages. The second PCR ran about 6 to 11 cycles with a sample-barcoded 5' primer and J-beta primers. TCRdb ran MiXCR on the 5' RACE reads and lists one entry per CDR3 protein. Counted here are about 970,000 distinct CDR3 sequences, roughly 51% occurring once; the ten biggest clones make up about 20%. The source material was blood. These receptors all come from a woman aged 60-75 years in good health.

The chain has TRBV2 and TRBJ1-2; TRBD1 agrees at 11 bases. CDR1 and CDR2 (germline): SNHLY, FYNNEI. Losses at the gene ends were 5 bases for V and 12 bases for J; bases not matched to a gene: 14. CDR3 length: 15 amino acids. CDR3 nucleotide sequence: TGTGCCAGCAGTCCCTTGGACAGGGGGCGCGGCGGCCACACCTTC. Translation gives CASSPLDRGRGGHTF.

The rearrangement joins TRBV3-1 to TRBJ1-4; 7 bases agree with TRBD1. The ends lost 9 bases at V and 3 bases at J; junction bases unmatched: 7. Germline CDR1 LGHDT, CDR2 YNNKEL (reference sequence). The CDR3 is 14 amino acids. In nucleotides, the CDR3 is TGTGCCAGTACTAAACAGGGGTCTAATGAAAAACTGTTTTTT. Amino acids: CASTKQGSNEKLFF.

In the case of this clonotype: A junction end diverges from the germline sequence, so it may reflect a read error. The rearrangement links TRBV6-6 to TRBJ2-5; D uncertain. The J call may be wrong; the DNA end is better matched by TRBJ2-7. Germline values: CDR1 MNHNY, CDR2 SVGAGI (reference sequence). The CDR3 has 14 amino acids. Here the CDR3 DNA reads TGTGCCGGCAGTTACTCGTCAGATGCCTACGAGCAGTACTTC. It encodes CAGSYSSDAYEQYF.

This chain links TRBV7-2 with TRBJ2-5, with D possibly being TRBD1 (5 bases). In germline, CDR1 is SGHTA, CDR2 FQGNSA. This CDR3 has 15 residues. V was cut by 2 bases and J by 1 base, with 11 bases left in between. This CDR3 is CASSLQGDRQETQYF. The DNA of the CDR3 is TGTGCCAGCAGCTTACAAGGGGATCGCCAAGAGACCCAGTACTTC.

The rearrangement links TRBV7-2 to TRBJ2-4; 11 nucleotides match TRBD1. The DNA end lines up better with TRBJ2-7; the J call may be wrong. The CDR3 length is 16 residues. Per the germline V gene, CDR1 is SGHTA and CDR2 is FQGNSA. CDR3 sequence (DNA): TGTGCCAGCAGCTTAAGAGGACAGGGGGCTTTCTACGAGCAGTACTTC. It translates to CASSLRGQGAFYEQYF.

This clonotype was observed a few times. V usage is TRBV4-2 and J usage is TRBJ2-5; 8 nucleotides align to TRBD2. V trimming: 0 bases; J trimming: 5 bases; junction bases outside the gene matches: 11. CDR1 is LGHNA, CDR2 YNFKEQ, per germline. There are 17 residues in the CDR3. CDR3 residues: CASSQDLRLAGSETQYF. In nucleotides, the CDR3 is TGTGCCAGCAGCCAAGATTTGAGGCTAGCGGGTTCGGAGACCCAGTACTTC.

The chain joins TRBV11-1 to TRBJ2-5; D is ambiguous. The CDR3 is made up of 15 amino acids. Trimming took off 5 bases at V and 1 base at J, with 14 bases between the two ends. CDR1 is SGHAT and CDR2 is FQDESV in the germline V gene (reference sequence). CDR3 sequence reads: CASSKTPGPQETQYF. The CDR3 DNA reads as TGTGCCAGCAGCAAGACCCCCGGGCCCCAAGAGACCCAGTACTTC. Using reference TRBV11-1 and TRBJ2-5 for the parts outside the CDR3, the full variable domain is EAEVAQSPRYKITEKSQAVAFWCDPISGHATLYWYRQILGQGPELLVQFQDESVVDDSQLPKDRFSAERLKGVDSTLKIQPAELGDSAMYLCASSKTPGPQETQYFGPGTRLLVL.

Concerning this clonotype itself: This sequence may be a read error, since a much larger clone differs from it by one base. The chain couples TRBV11-2 to TRBJ2-1, with D unclear. V dropped 5 bases and J dropped 2 bases, with 10 bases sitting between them. Germline CDR1 is SGHAT and CDR2 is FQNNGV. This CDR3 spans 14 amino acids. DNA of the CDR3: TGTGCCAGCAGCGTGACAAAACCCTACAATGAGCAGTTCTTC. This encodes CASSVTKPYNEQFF.

J is TRBJ2-6 and V is TRBV5-1; D unclear. This CDR3 comprises 14 residues. The germline V gene encodes CDR1 SGHRS and CDR2 YFSETQ. The V and J ends lost 5 bases and 1 base respectively, with 7 bases between them. CDR3 in amino acids: CASSRFSGANVLTF. For the CDR3, the DNA is TGCGCCAGCAGTCGGTTTTCTGGGGCCAACGTCCTGACTTTC.

V and J are TRBV4-1 and TRBJ1-6; TRBD1 is a possible D gene (5 bases). Germline CDR1 reads MGHRA; CDR2 reads YSYEKL. Trimming cost V 5 bases and J 6 bases, with 14 bases left between them. CDR3 length: 15 residues. The CDR3 DNA sequence: TGCGCCAGCAGCACACCGGGACGGACTAATTCACCCCTCCACTTT. This codes for CASSTPGRTNSPLHF.

This clonotype was picked up many times. V gene TRBV12-3 or TRBV12-4 combines with J gene TRBJ2-7; no definite D call. V was cut by 4 bases and J by 2 bases, with 6 bases left in between. The CDR3 is made up of 12 amino acids. The CDR3 loop is CASSWGTYEQYF. The CDR3 coding sequence is TGTGCCAGCAGTTGGGGTACCTACGAGCAGTACTTC.

V and J are TRBV5-1 and TRBJ2-2, with TRBD1 as a possible D gene (5 bases). The CDR3 is made up of 14 amino acids. Germline CDR1 is SGHRS and CDR2 is YFSETQ. V shed 3 bases and J shed 2 bases, with 8 bases lying between them. The chain's CDR3 is CASSSQGNTGELFF. As DNA, the CDR3 is TGCGCCAGCAGCTCCCAGGGTAACACCGGGGAGCTGTTTTTT.

CDR3 sequence reads: CAWSPRGGDYGYTF. In DNA, the CDR3 is TGTGCCTGGAGCCCCCGGGGAGGAGACTATGGCTACACCTTC. V usage is TRBV30 and J usage is TRBJ1-2, with D hard to call. This CDR3 comprises 14 residues. Germline CDR1 reads GTSNPN; CDR2 reads SVGIG (reference sequence). Between the trimmed V and J ends, which lost 3 bases and 3 bases, there was a span of 14 bases.

This clonotype was seen more than once but under ten times. This rearrangement joins TRBV7-9 to TRBJ2-7; D ambiguous. This CDR3 region has 12 residues. V gave up 3 bases and J gave up 10 bases, with 13 bases separating them. Per the germline V gene, CDR1 is SEHNR and CDR2 is FQNEAQ (reference sequence). Written as DNA, the CDR3 is TGTGCCAGCAGCTTGGTGGTAGGAGAACAGTACTTC. Amino acids: CASSLVVGEQYF.

This clonotype has a handful of counts. This chain joins TRBV11-3 and TRBJ2-3; 7 positions agree with TRBD2. Per the germline V gene, CDR1 is SGHNT and CDR2 is YENEEA. The V and J ends lost 4 bases and 11 bases, in that order; junction bases with no gene match: 3. The CDR3 has 11 amino acids. CDR3: CASSSRGRQYF. In DNA, the CDR3 is TGTGCCAGCAGCTCCCGCGGGAGGCAGTATTTT.

The chain is built from TRBV28 and TRBJ2-7, with 11 bases lining up with TRBD2. The CDR3 runs 14 residues. Germline CDR1 MDHEN, CDR2 SYDVKM. Trimming removed 8 bases from V and 7 bases from J; junction bases left unmatched: 10. The CDR3 reads CASVAGGPIREQYF. The CDR3 bases are TGTGCCAGCGTAGCGGGAGGGCCTATTAGGGAGCAGTACTTC.

J is TRBJ1-5 and V is TRBV28, with unresolved D. The germline V and J ends were trimmed by 9 bases and 4 bases, with 10 bases remaining between them. This CDR3 region has 12 residues. CDR1 MDHEN and CDR2 SYDVKM come from the germline V gene. The CDR3 bases are TGTGCCAGTGCTACGGCGAATCAGCCCCAGCATTTT. It encodes CASATANQPQHF.

In its sample, this clonotype was seen a few times. The chain couples TRBV27 to TRBJ1-2; D is undetermined. Per the germline V gene, CDR1 is MNHEY and CDR2 is SMNVEV (reference sequence). Trimming took off 6 bases at V and 3 bases at J, with 17 bases between the two ends. CDR3 size: 15 residues. CDR3 DNA sequence: TGTGCCAGCAGCTATACCGGAGTGAGCTACTATGGCTACACCTTC. It encodes CASSYTGVSYYGYTF.

This clonotype was found once. The chain combines TRBV20-1 with TRBJ2-3; D might be TRBD1 or TRBD2, each matching 5 bases. Germline V gene lookup returns CDR1 DFQATT and CDR2 SNEGSKA (reference sequence). The CDR3 length is 15 residues. V was clipped by 1 base and J by 6 bases, with 17 bases between them. The CDR3 DNA sequence: TGCAGTGCTAGAGTTGGGGCGGAATGGAGGGATACGCAGTATTTT. It specifies CSARVGAEWRDTQYF.

The V gene is TRBV11-2, the J gene TRBJ2-6; D is uncertain. Per germline, CDR1 SGHAT and CDR2 FQNNGV. Trimming took off 4 bases at V and 0 bases at J, with 10 bases between the two ends. This CDR3 comprises 16 residues. CDR3 residues: CASSWMGSSGANVLTF. CDR3 nucleotide sequence: TGTGCCAGCAGCTGGATGGGAAGCTCTGGGGCCAACGTCCTGACTTTC.

The DNA for the CDR3 is TGTGCCAGCAGCCAAGAGATAGCGGGGGGGAAAAACATTCAGTACTTC. Residues: CASSQEIAGGKNIQYF. This chain joins TRBV4-2 and TRBJ2-4; 11 bases line up with TRBD2. CDR3 size: 16 residues. Germline CDR1 LGHNA, CDR2 YNFKEQ. Trimming at V came to 0 bases and at J to 4 bases, leaving 2 bases not matched to a gene.